Following are 23 T cell receptor beta chains from one sample sequenced in a study of blood T cell repertoires in COVID-19. Data came from immunoSEQ multiplex PCR; TCRdb stores just in-frame clones and leaves some out. This repertoire shows roughly 100,000 clones, 87% found once; its top ten account for roughly 15%. The sample was peripheral blood. The receptors were sampled from a man in his fifties with acute or convalescent COVID-19.

The chain uses TRBV5-1 and TRBJ2-3; possibly TRBD2 for D (6 bases). The CDR3 totals 14 residues. The germline V gene encodes CDR1 SGHRS and CDR2 YFSETQ. V lost 0 bases to trimming and J lost 6 bases, with 11 bases between them. Here the CDR3 DNA reads TGCGCCAGCAGCTTGGCTTGGAGGGGTGATACGCAGTATTTT. It specifies CASSLAWRGDTQYF.

The V gene is TRBV21-1, the J gene TRBJ1-1; TRBD1, the table's D call, was not compared with the DNA. TRBV21-1 is given as a pseudogene. This CDR3 has 14 amino acids. CDR3 loop: CASQKGGKNTEAFF. CDR3 nucleotide sequence: TGTGCCAGCCAAAAAGGGGGAAAGAACACTGAAGCTTTCTTT.

The V call is TRBV3-1 (or the pseudogene TRBV3-2), the J call TRBJ2-7; the D gene is possibly TRBD2 (5 bases). The V gene lost 6 bases and the J gene lost 5 bases, with 17 bases spanning the gap. The CDR3 totals 14 residues. Germline V gene lookup returns CDR1 LGHDT and CDR2 YNNKEL (reference sequence). CDR3 protein: CASSLTRGTHEQYF. DNA of the CDR3: TGTGCCAGCAGTCTAACTCGGGGAACTCACGAGCAGTACTTC.

The V and J genes are TRBV11-2 and TRBJ1-1; possible D gene TRBD1, 6 bases. This CDR3 spans 18 amino acids. The V gene's germline CDR1 is SGHAT and CDR2 FQNNGV. The ends were cut back, 1 base at V and 0 bases at J, with 18 bases in the middle. CDR3 nucleotide sequence: TGTGCCAGCAGCTTAGGAGGTTTCAGGGGACAACTGAACACTGAAGCTTTCTTT. It translates to CASSLGGFRGQLNTEAFF. Full variable domain (remainder filled in from reference TRBV11-2 and TRBJ1-1): EAGVAQSPRYKIIEKRQSVAFWCNPISGHATLYWYQQILGQGPKLLIQFQNNGVVDDSQLPKDRFSAERLKGVDSTLKIQPAKLEDSAVYLCASSLGGFRGQLNTEAFFGQGTRLTVV.

V is TRBV5-1 and J is TRBJ2-1; 7 nucleotides line up with TRBD2. The CDR3 totals 16 residues. V lost 3 bases, J lost 0 bases, and 6 bases stayed unmatched. Per germline, CDR1 SGHRS and CDR2 YFSETQ. The CDR3: CASSWDYESSYNEQFF. DNA of the CDR3: TGCGCCAGCAGCTGGGACTACGAAAGCTCCTACAATGAGCAGTTCTTC.

The chain uses TRBV7-6 and TRBJ2-7; 10 positions agree with TRBD1. CDR3 length: 14 residues. Germline V gene data show CDR1 as SGHVS and CDR2 as FNYEAQ. With 5 bases clipped from V and 6 bases from J, the junction kept 7 bases outside the gene matches. Here the CDR3 DNA reads TGTGCCAGCAGCCCGATGACAGGGGGCGGCGAGCAGTACTTC. Its protein is CASSPMTGGGEQYF.

This clone showed up just once. V usage is TRBV7-2 and J usage is TRBJ1-2, with TRBD1 as a possible D gene (5 bases). The CDR3 runs 16 residues. Trimming left V 3 bases short and J 0 bases short, with 14 bases between. Germline CDR1 reads SGHTA; CDR2 reads FQGNSA. CDR3 sequence reads: CASSFDRMSTNYGYTF. The CDR3 DNA reads TGTGCCAGCAGCTTTGACAGAATGAGTACTAACTATGGCTACACCTTC.

The chain employs TRBV12-3 or TRBV12-4 and TRBJ2-1, with D tentatively TRBD1 (6 bases). The length of the CDR3 is 13 residues. With 4 bases removed from V and 4 bases from J, the gap between germline ends came to 8 bases. The CDR3 loop is CASSSDRYNEQFF. The CDR3 bases are TGTGCCAGCAGTTCAGACAGGTACAATGAGCAGTTCTTC.

This sequence joins TRBV24-1 and TRBJ2-1; TRBD1 might be the D (6 bases). V was pared by 9 bases and J by 2 bases, with 13 bases between. The CDR3 consists of 14 residues. The germline V gene has CDR1 KGHDR and CDR2 SFDVKD. CDR3 loop: CATSGTGTYNEQFF. The CDR3 DNA sequence: TGTGCCACCTCTGGAACAGGGACCTACAATGAGCAGTTCTTC.

The chain employs TRBV2 and TRBJ2-3; 8 positions match TRBD2. The CDR3 contains 13 residues. Trimming at V came to 5 bases and at J to 5 bases, leaving 3 bases not matched to a gene. Germline lookup yields CDR1 SNHLY and CDR2 FYNNEI. CDR3 residues: CASSTLAGDTQYF. The CDR3 coding sequence is TGTGCCAGCAGTACCCTAGCGGGAGATACGCAGTATTTT.

V is TRBV11-3 and J is TRBJ1-1, with 7 bases matching TRBD1. Germline CDR1 is SGHNT and CDR2 is YENEEA. V shed 4 bases and J 4 bases; nucleotides not matched to a gene: 9. The CDR3 contains 15 residues. CDR3 DNA sequence: TGTGCCAGCAGCTCAGGACAGGTTTTCGGCACTGAAGCTTTCTTT. Protein sequence: CASSSGQVFGTEAFF.

This clone was observed a few times. The chain combines TRBV6-4 with TRBJ2-2, with TRBD2 matching over 12 bases. This CDR3 has 16 amino acids. CDR1 is MRHNA, CDR2 SNTAGT, per germline. V was clipped by 0 bases and J by 6 bases; unmatched bases: 2. As DNA, the CDR3 is TGTGCCAGCAGTGACTCTCTAGCGGGAGGGCCCGGGGAGCTGTTTTTT. Translated: CASSDSLAGGPGELFF.

V usage is TRBV6-2 or TRBV6-3 and J usage is TRBJ1-1, with no clear D. From germline, CDR1 is MNHEY and CDR2 SVGEGT. Deletions cut 6 bases from V and 4 bases from J, with 18 bases between. The CDR3 runs to 15 residues. The CDR3 DNA sequence: TGTGCCAGCAGCCGATCCGCCGGGAAGGGCACTGAAGCTTTCTTT. Its protein product is CASSRSAGKGTEAFF.

The chain carries TRBV7-9 and TRBJ2-5; the D is unclear. The ends were cut back, 1 base at V and 2 bases at J, with 17 bases in the middle. Germline V gives CDR1 SEHNR, CDR2 FQNEAQ (reference sequence). CDR3 length: 17 residues. Written as DNA, the CDR3 is TGTGCCAGCAGCTTAGGCCCCGAACTGAACCTACAAGAGACCCAGTACTTC. Its protein product is CASSLGPELNLQETQYF.

In the case of this clone: Other DNA sequences in the same sample also yield this CDR3. The rearrangement uses TRBV2 and TRBJ2-5; 12 bases align to TRBD2. Germline V gives CDR1 SNHLY, CDR2 FYNNEI. There are 16 residues in the CDR3. J lost 2 bases, V lost 1 base, and 2 bases had no gene match. For the CDR3, the DNA is TGTGCCAGCAGTGAAGGGCTAGCGGGAGGGCAAGAGACCCAGTACTTC. This gives the protein CASSEGLAGGQETQYF.

The chain is built from TRBV18 and TRBJ1-5; possibly TRBD1 for D (5 bases). The CDR3 has 14 amino acids. Deletions cut 4 bases from V and 3 bases from J, with 10 bases between. Germline CDR1 is KGHSH and CDR2 is LQKENI. This chain's CDR3 is CASSRGGVNQPQHF. In DNA form, the CDR3 reads TGTGCCAGCTCACGGGGGGGGGTCAATCAGCCCCAGCATTTT. Together with reference TRBV18 and TRBJ1-5, the CDR3 gives the full variable domain: NAGVMQNPRHLVRRRGQEARLRCSPMKGHSHVYWYRQLPEEGLKFMVYLQKENIIDESGMPKERFSAEFPKEGPSILRIQQVVRGDSAAYFCASSRGGVNQPQHFGDGTRLSIL.

The rearrangement joins TRBV6-5 to TRBJ2-7; TRBD1 agrees at 10 bases. V shed 7 bases and J 4 bases; nucleotides not matched to a gene: 7. Germline V gene lookup returns CDR1 MNHEY and CDR2 SVGAGI. This CDR3 region has 14 residues. The CDR3: CASTSTGGGYEQYF. The CDR3 region has the DNA TGTGCCAGCACCTCGACAGGGGGCGGGTACGAGCAGTACTTC.

The rearrangement uses TRBV10-2 and TRBJ2-2; TRBD2 matches 9 bases. With V trimmed by 7 bases and J by 2 bases, 11 bases remained unmatched. The CDR3 length is 17 residues. The germline V gene has CDR1 WSHSY and CDR2 SAAADI. The CDR3 is CASTDRASGVNTGELFF. Written as DNA, the CDR3 is TGCGCCAGCACCGATAGGGCTAGCGGGGTAAACACCGGGGAGCTGTTTTTT.

The V call is TRBV3-1 (or the pseudogene TRBV3-2), the J call TRBJ2-5, with 11 bases fitting TRBD2. Germline assignment: CDR1 LGHDT and CDR2 YNNKEL (reference sequence). This CDR3 region has 15 residues. Trimming removed 6 bases from V and 4 bases from J; junction bases left unmatched: 7. The CDR3: CASSGTGTSGETQYF. For the CDR3, the DNA is TGTGCCAGCAGTGGTACCGGGACTAGCGGAGAGACCCAGTACTTC.

The V gene is TRBV28, the J gene TRBJ1-2; no clear D gene. This CDR3 region has 13 residues. V lost 2 bases and J 8 bases, leaving 12 bases between the germline ends. Germline CDR1 reads MDHEN; CDR2 reads SYDVKM. The DNA of the CDR3 is TGTGCCAGCAGTTTAGAAGCCATCGGGGGCTACACCTTC. Protein sequence: CASSLEAIGGYTF.

J is TRBJ2-7 and V is TRBV19; 9 nucleotides align to TRBD1. J gave up 3 bases and V 3 bases, and 6 bases lay outside the gene matches. The germline gives CDR1 LNHDA, CDR2 SQIVND (reference sequence). This CDR3 has 15 amino acids. The CDR3 region is CASSIPGTGLYEQYF. The CDR3 DNA reads TGTGCCAGTAGTATTCCTGGGACAGGGCTCTACGAGCAGTACTTC.

The rearrangement uses TRBV19 and TRBJ2-3; D is perhaps TRBD2 (6 bases). The CDR3 is made up of 11 amino acids. Germline CDR1 and CDR2: LNHDA and SQIVND (reference sequence). V lost 7 bases and J 5 bases, leaving 7 bases between the germline ends. The CDR3 protein is CASTGRDTQYF. The CDR3 DNA reads as TGTGCCAGTACCGGGAGAGATACGCAGTATTTT.

V is TRBV6-6 and J is TRBJ2-7; 7 bases match TRBD2. This CDR3 is built from 15 residues. Trimming cost V 11 bases and J 0 bases; bases outside gene matches: 13. The germline V gene encodes CDR1 MNHNY and CDR2 SVGAGI (reference sequence). CDR3 sequence reads: CAARGMVAGSYEQYF. The CDR3 DNA sequence: TGTGCCGCTCGAGGGATGGTAGCGGGCTCCTACGAGCAGTACTTC.